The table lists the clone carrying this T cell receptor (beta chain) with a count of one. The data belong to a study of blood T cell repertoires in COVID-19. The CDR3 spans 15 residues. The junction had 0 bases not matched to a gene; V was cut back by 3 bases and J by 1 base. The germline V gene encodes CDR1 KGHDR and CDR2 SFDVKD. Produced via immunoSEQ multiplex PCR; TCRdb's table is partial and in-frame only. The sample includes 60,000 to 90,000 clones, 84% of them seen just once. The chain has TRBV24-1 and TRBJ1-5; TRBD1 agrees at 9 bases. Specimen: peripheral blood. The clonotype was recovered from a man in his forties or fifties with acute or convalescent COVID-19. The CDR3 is CATSDGQGSNQPQHF. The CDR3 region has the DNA TGTGCCACCAGTGATGGACAGGGGAGCAATCAGCCCCAGCATTTT.